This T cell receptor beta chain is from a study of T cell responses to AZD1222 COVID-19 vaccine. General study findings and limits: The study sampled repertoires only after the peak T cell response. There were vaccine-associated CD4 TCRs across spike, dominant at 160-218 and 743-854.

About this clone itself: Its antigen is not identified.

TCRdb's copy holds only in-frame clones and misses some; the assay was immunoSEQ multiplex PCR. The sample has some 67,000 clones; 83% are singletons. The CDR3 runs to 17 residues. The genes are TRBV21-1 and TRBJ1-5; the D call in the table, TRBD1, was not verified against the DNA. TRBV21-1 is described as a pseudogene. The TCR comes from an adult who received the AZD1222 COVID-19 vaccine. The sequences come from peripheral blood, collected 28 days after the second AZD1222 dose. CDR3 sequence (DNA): TGTGCCAGCAGCCCAAACCGTCGGACAGGCGGCAATCAGCCCCAGCATTTT. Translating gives CASSPNRRTGGNQPQHF.